This T cell receptor beta chain was observed in a study of human T cells and chemical hapten exposure. Study background: Minor pooled library volume differences mainly drove per-sample TCR yield variation. Study results and limitations: The number of TCRs above 1 in 1000 frequency did not change after DPC sensitization.

Germline V lookup: CDR1 SGHAT, CDR2 FQNNGV. CDR3 length: 15 residues. J gave up 7 bases and V 0 bases, and 5 bases lay outside the gene matches. Note on this clonotype: Its antigen is as yet unknown.

The study extracted total RNA from unfractionated whole blood. Original analysis: Counting gave a median of roughly 97,000 TCRs per sample, with values ranging from roughly 20,000 to 750,000. TCRdb re-called the 5' RACE reads through MiXCR, storing one row per CDR3 protein. The V and J calls here are based on TCRdb, not the publication. Among more than 75,000 distinct CDR3 sequences listed, approximately 16% were seen once. The source is a female donor in good health. The rearrangement joins TRBV11-2 to TRBJ2-1; the match to TRBD2 covers 8 bases. This CDR3 reads CASSLDRSSGNEQFF. Written as DNA, the CDR3 is TGTGCCAGCAGCTTAGATAGGTCTAGCGGGAATGAGCAGTTCTTC.